These 5 T cell receptor beta chains share one sample of origin, sequenced in a study of blood T cells in healthy people across ages. A J-beta primer mix and a sample-barcoded 5' primer were used in a second PCR of about 7 to 12 cycles. TCRdb itself ran the 5' RACE reads through MiXCR, one entry per CDR3 protein. This table holds about 780,000 distinct CDR3 sequences, around 45% found once. Sequencing input: blood. These receptors originate from a man older than 75 in good health.

V and J are TRBV29-1 and TRBJ2-7; TRBD1 agrees at 8 bases. This CDR3 spans 11 amino acids. Germline V gene lookup returns CDR1 SQVTM and CDR2 ANQGSEA. The trim removed 6 bases at V and 5 bases at J, leaving 3 bases unmatched. The CDR3 nucleotides are TGCAGCGTCCAGACAGGGGACGAGCAGTACTTC. It is translated as CSVQTGDEQYF.

The rearrangement links TRBV29-1 to TRBJ2-1; D ambiguous. Germline-derived CDR1 and CDR2 are SQVTM and ANQGSEA. V was clipped by 4 bases and J by 6 bases, with 10 bases between them. This CDR3 region has 12 residues. CDR3 bases: TGCAGCGTTGGGAAGATCGGCAATGAGCAGTTCTTC. Protein sequence: CSVGKIGNEQFF.

This clonotype has more than one count but fewer than ten. The V gene is TRBV3-1, the J gene TRBJ2-7, with TRBD2 identical over 8 bases. In germline, CDR1 is LGHDT, CDR2 YNNKEL (reference sequence). The CDR3 extends over 13 amino acids. The V gene end was trimmed by 4 bases and the J gene end by 4 bases; junction bases not matched to a gene: 3. The CDR3 here is CASSPAGAYEQYF. Written as DNA, the CDR3 is TGTGCCAGCAGCCCAGCGGGAGCATACGAGCAGTACTTC.

The table lists this clonotype with many counts. J is TRBJ2-1 and V is TRBV5-1, with D possibly being TRBD1 (6 bases). Germline loops: CDR1 SGHRS, CDR2 YFSETQ. The CDR3 is 17 amino acids. V was pared by 4 bases and J by 0 bases, with 17 bases between. The CDR3 reads CASSRRTDQFSYNEQFF. CDR3 bases: TGCGCCAGCAGCCGCCGGACAGATCAATTCTCCTACAATGAGCAGTTCTTC.

This clonotype was detected a few times. This chain connects TRBV12-3 or TRBV12-4 to TRBJ2-1; D possibly corresponds to TRBD2 (5 bases). The CDR3 is 14 residues long. The ends were cut back, 3 bases at V and 5 bases at J, with 11 bases in the middle. CDR3 amino acids: CASSFRPGNNEQFF. The DNA for the CDR3 is TGTGCCAGCAGTTTTAGGCCGGGGAACAATGAGCAGTTCTTC.